This T cell receptor (beta chain) was captured in a study of blood T cells in healthy people across ages. For the study at large: Per two T cells, template switching captured roughly one barcoded beta molecule.

Next came a second PCR, run for about 7 to 12 cycles, which used a sample-barcoded 5' primer along with a J-beta primer mix. The yield of each sample was at least 2.5 million CDR3-containing paired-end reads. TCRdb used MiXCR to reprocess the 5' RACE reads, holding one entry per CDR3 protein. The table lists more than 800,000 distinct CDR3 sequences, 25% to 35% of them singletons. A word on this clonotype: The antigen remains unidentified.

Regarding the study as a whole: Relative to aged donors, long-lived donors carried more naive CD4+ cells and displayed higher diversity.

The length of the CDR3 is 17 residues. Per the germline V gene, CDR1 is DFQATT and CDR2 is SNEGSKA (reference sequence). Isolation per sample recovered at least 6 million PBMCs. Sequenced sample: blood. V is TRBV20-1 and J is TRBJ2-4; 10 bases are a match to TRBD1. With the DNA end fitting TRBJ2-5 better, the J assignment may be wrong. This receptor was taken from an elderly woman in good health. CDR3: CSARSSPGQGIPETQYF. The CDR3 bases are TGCAGTGCTAGGTCTTCTCCGGGACAGGGGATTCCAGAGACCCAGTACTTC.